Listed here are 20 T cell receptor beta chains from one sample, sequenced in a study of Graves' ophthalmopathy and Graves' hyperthyroidism. Beta-chain TCR CDR3 regions were amplified from RNA transcripts. Second-round multiplex PCR came after a first-round RT-PCR that employed HTBI primers. TCRdb re-derived calls from the multiplex PCR reads in MiXCR, one entry per CDR3 protein. The table includes 350,000 to 400,000 distinct CDR3 sequences, approximately 15% detected once. What was sequenced was peripheral blood. The receptors stem from a woman younger than 30 with stable Graves' hyperthyroidism.

This clonotype appeared a few times. The chain recombines TRBV10-2 with TRBJ2-2, with 9 bases identical to TRBD2. The ends lost 2 bases at V and 3 bases at J; junction bases unmatched: 4. From germline, CDR1 is WSHSY and CDR2 SAAADI. The CDR3 sequence is 16 residues long. The CDR3 DNA sequence: TGCGCCAGCAGTGAGCCTAGCGGGGTGTACACCGGGGAGCTGTTTTTT. This encodes CASSEPSGVYTGELFF.

This clonotype was seen many times. The rearrangement joins TRBV12-3 or TRBV12-4 to TRBJ2-4; a possible D gene is TRBD1 (6 bases). The CDR3 length is 14 residues. Deletions cut 3 bases from V and 9 bases from J, with 15 bases between. CDR3: CASSFWGPEGIQYF. CDR3 coding DNA: TGTGCCAGCAGTTTTTGGGGGCCCGAGGGCATTCAGTACTTC.

This clonotype has a count of ten or more. The V call is TRBV28, the J call TRBJ1-2; D not resolved. V shed 4 bases and J shed 6 bases, with 9 bases lying between them. Germline CDR1 MDHEN, CDR2 SYDVKM. The CDR3 spans 12 residues. DNA of the CDR3: TGTGCCAGCAGTTACCTAAGGAATGGCTACACCTTC. Translating gives CASSYLRNGYTF.

The CDR3 coding sequence is TGTGCCAGCAGTTTATGGGGAGGGGGTTTCACTGAAGCTTTCTTT. Translated, it gives CASSLWGGGFTEAFF. The chain joins TRBV28 to TRBJ1-1; D is possibly TRBD1 (6 bases). Germline V gene data show CDR1 as MDHEN and CDR2 as SYDVKM. V was shortened by 0 bases and J by 4 bases, with 12 bases between the two germline ends. The CDR3 sequence is 15 residues long.

The CDR3 loop reads CASSRGSVGAFF. CDR3 sequence (DNA): TGTGCCAGCAGCCGGGGGTCGGTGGGAGCTTTCTTT. J is TRBJ1-1 and V is TRBV13; TRBD1 is a possible D gene (5 bases). Germline lookup yields CDR1 PRHDT and CDR2 FYEKMQ (reference sequence). V shed 5 bases and J shed 10 bases, with 14 bases lying between them. CDR3 length: 12 residues.

J is TRBJ2-7 and V is TRBV4-1; 9 nucleotides line up with TRBD1. CDR1 is MGHRA and CDR2 is YSYEKL in the germline V gene. The V gene end was trimmed by 1 base and the J gene end by 6 bases; junction bases not matched to a gene: 7. The CDR3 runs to 15 residues. Here the CDR3 reads CASSQGGGTGTEQYF. CDR3 in DNA: TGCGCCAGCAGCCAAGGAGGAGGGACAGGGACCGAGCAGTACTTC.

This clonotype occurred many times. The genes are TRBV7-9 and TRBJ2-2; D is possibly TRBD1 or TRBD2 (5 bases each). Germline V gene sequence: CDR1 SEHNR, CDR2 FQNEAQ (reference sequence). V was pared by 7 bases and J by 4 bases, with 13 bases between. This CDR3 is 14 amino acids long. For the CDR3, the DNA is TGTGCCAGCATAGGGGAGTGGAGCACCGGGGAGCTGTTTTTT. Translated: CASIGEWSTGELFF.

This clonotype came up many times. The chain employs TRBV29-1 and TRBJ2-7, with 9 bases aligning to TRBD1. This CDR3 region has 15 residues. V shed 7 bases, J shed 1 base, and the junction held 11 bases outside the gene matches. The germline V gene has CDR1 SQVTM and CDR2 ANQGSEA. In nucleotides, the CDR3 is TGCAGCGCTGCCGGGACAGGGCAACTTTCCTACGAGCAGTACTTC. Translating it yields CSAAGTGQLSYEQYF.

This clonotype was detected many times. This chain joins TRBV5-1 and TRBJ1-5; TRBD1 is a possible D gene (5 bases). The germline gives CDR1 SGHRS, CDR2 YFSETQ. The CDR3 covers 15 residues. Deletions cut 0 bases from V and 2 bases from J, with 9 bases between. The CDR3 coding sequence is TGCGCCAGCAGCTTGGACGGCAGGGGCAATCAGCCCCAGCATTTT. Translated, it gives CASSLDGRGNQPQHF.

This clonotype was observed at least ten times. The rearrangement links TRBV7-2 to TRBJ1-2; 11 nucleotides agree with TRBD1. Germline V lookup: CDR1 SGHTA, CDR2 FQGNSA. V lost 4 bases and J lost 8; bases outside the gene matches: 6. The length of the CDR3 is 14 residues. The CDR3 here is CASSSDRGLRGYTF. CDR3 sequence (DNA): TGTGCCAGCAGCTCGGACAGGGGGCTGAGAGGCTACACCTTC.

This clonotype was found many times. The chain carries TRBV2 and TRBJ1-2; D call uncertain. Germline V gene data show CDR1 as SNHLY and CDR2 as FYNNEI. Trimming shortened V by 4 bases and J by 5 bases, and 8 bases separated the two germline ends. The CDR3 is made up of 12 amino acids. This chain's CDR3 is CASSGGRYGYTF. CDR3 sequence (DNA): TGTGCCAGCAGTGGTGGAAGGTATGGCTACACCTTC.

The sample holds many counts of this clonotype. The genes are TRBV18 and TRBJ1-2; 10 bases line up with TRBD1. The junction had 7 bases not matched to a gene; V was cut back by 6 bases and J by 6 bases. The CDR3 length is 14 residues. Germline assignment: CDR1 KGHSH and CDR2 LQKENI. As DNA, the CDR3 is TGTGCCAGCTCGACCGGCGGGACAGGGGATGGCTACACCTTC. As protein: CASSTGGTGDGYTF.

This clonotype is a singleton in its sample. A clone one base away is much larger, so this may be a read error. The chain joins TRBV18 to TRBJ1-1; D may be TRBD1 (6 bases). The V gene's germline CDR1 is KGHSH and CDR2 LQKENI. The CDR3 has 14 residues. CDR3 bases: TGTCCCAGCTCACCATTCTCGGGGGCGGGTGAAGCTTTCTTT. The encoded protein is CPSSPFSGAGEAFF. Combining the CDR3 with reference TRBV18 and TRBJ1-1 gives the whole variable domain NAGVMQNPRHLVRRRGQEARLRCSPMKGHSHVYWYRQLPEEGLKFMVYLQKENIIDESGMPKERFSAEFPKEGPSILRIQQVVRGDSAAYFCPSSPFSGAGEAFFGQGTRLTVV.

Ten or more counts support this clonotype. The chain links TRBV12-3 or TRBV12-4 to TRBJ1-5, with 7 bases lining up with TRBD1. The CDR3 runs 17 residues. V shed 1 base, J shed 2 bases, and the junction held 8 bases outside the gene matches. CDR3 nucleotide sequence: TGTGCCAGCAGTTTAGAACCAGGGGGAGTTGGCAATCAGCCCCAGCATTTT. This sequence encodes CASSLEPGGVGNQPQHF.

This clonotype has a count of ten or more. CDR3 DNA: TGCAGCGTTGACAGGGTCGGCGGGGAGCTGTTTTTT. Translation gives CSVDRVGGELFF. The rearrangement joins TRBV29-1 to TRBJ2-2, with TRBD1 as a possible D gene (5 bases). Germline-derived CDR1 and CDR2 are SQVTM and ANQGSEA. V dropped 3 bases and J dropped 7 bases, with 9 bases sitting between them. This CDR3 comprises 12 residues.

This clonotype has a count of ten or more. CDR3 region: CASSPNPARGARTGELFF. The CDR3 DNA sequence: TGTGCCAGCAGCCCTAATCCGGCACGGGGGGCGCGAACCGGGGAGCTGTTTTTT. This chain joins TRBV9 and TRBJ2-2; a possible D gene is TRBD2 (7 bases). Trimming pared 4 bases from V and 5 bases from J, leaving 24 bases between. Germline V gene lookup returns CDR1 SGDLS and CDR2 YYNGEE. The CDR3 sequence is 18 residues long.

This clonotype was counted only a few times. The V gene is TRBV28, the J gene TRBJ2-5, with D possibly being TRBD2 (6 bases). With 4 bases removed from V and 4 bases from J, the gap between germline ends came to 22 bases. CDR1 is MDHEN, CDR2 SYDVKM, per germline. The CDR3 runs 17 residues. The CDR3 DNA follows: TGTGCCAGCAGTTCCCCACCGGGACTCAGTAGCGGAGAGACCCAGTACTTC. Translating gives CASSSPPGLSSGETQYF.

This clonotype was recorded at least ten times. V gene TRBV6-5 combines with J gene TRBJ1-5, with a possible D match to TRBD1 (6 bases). From germline, CDR1 is MNHEY and CDR2 SVGAGI. The V and J ends lost 4 bases and 5 bases respectively, with 12 bases between them. The length of the CDR3 is 14 residues. The CDR3 DNA sequence: TGTGCCAGCAGTTGGGGGCGGGATCATCAGCCCCAGCATTTT. Translation gives CASSWGRDHQPQHF.

This clonotype was found many times. This rearrangement joins TRBV5-1 to TRBJ2-2; D unclear. In germline, CDR1 is SGHRS, CDR2 YFSETQ. The CDR3 runs to 12 residues. Between the trimmed V and J ends, which lost 4 bases and 8 bases, there was a span of 9 bases. CDR3 bases: TGCGCCAGCAGCGCGATGATAGGGGAGCTGTTTTTT. This codes for CASSAMIGELFF.

This clonotype has a handful of counts. This sequence joins TRBV6-1 and TRBJ2-7; D unresolved. The CDR3 has 14 residues. CDR1 and CDR2 (germline): MNHNS, SASEGT. V lost 6 bases, J lost 0 bases, and 12 bases lay in between. Here the CDR3 DNA reads TGTGCCAGCAGGGCCCCCCGACACTCCTACGAGCAGTACTTC. Translating gives CASRAPRHSYEQYF.